These 8 T cell receptor beta chains were sequenced from one sample in a study of neurological immune-mediated disorders. TCRdb re-derived calls from the 5' RACE reads in MiXCR, one entry per CDR3 protein. The table lists fewer than 55,000 distinct CDR3 sequences, about 13% of them singletons. Time point specified: longitudinal time-point 3. Sequencing was carried out using PBMCs. The receptors shown here come from a male donor with HTLV-1-associated myelopathy (HAM/TSP).

This clonotype showed up many times. This chain joins TRBV7-9 and TRBJ1-5, with TRBD1 matching over 7 bases. V lost 4 bases and J lost 5; bases outside the gene matches: 20. The CDR3 covers 19 residues. The V gene's germline CDR1 is SEHNR and CDR2 FQNEAQ (reference sequence). In nucleotides, the CDR3 is TGTGCCAGCAGCTCAGCCCCCGAGACAGGGAGTGGGCTTTATCAGCCCCAGCATTTT. Protein product: CASSSAPETGSGLYQPQHF. Full variable domain (outside the CDR3, taken from reference TRBV7-9 and TRBJ1-5): DTGVSQNPRHKITKRGQNVTFRCDPISEHNRLYWYRQTLGQGPEFLTYFQNEAQLEKSRLLSDRFSAERPKGSFSTLEIQRTEQGDSAMYLCASSSAPETGSGLYQPQHFGDGTRLSIL.

This clonotype was seen ten or more times. The genes are TRBV12-3 or TRBV12-4 and TRBJ1-5, with 7 bases lining up with TRBD1. CDR3 length equals 15 residues. With 4 bases clipped from V and 5 bases from J, the junction kept 8 bases outside the gene matches. CDR3 amino acids: CASSSRDSPYQPQHF. The CDR3 coding sequence is TGTGCCAGCAGTTCCCGGGACAGTCCCTATCAGCCCCAGCATTTT.

This clonotype was found many times. This chain uses TRBV24-1 with TRBJ1-2; 7 nucleotides line up with TRBD1. The CDR3 has 13 residues. Germline V gene sequence: CDR1 KGHDR, CDR2 SFDVKD. With V trimmed by 1 base and J by 6 bases, 1 base remained unmatched. The CDR3 DNA follows: TGTGCCACCAGTGATTTAGGGACAGATGGCTACACCTTC. Translation gives CATSDLGTDGYTF.

Comments on this clonotype: Mismatch with germline at one junction end may stem from a read error. This sequence joins TRBV4-3 and TRBJ1-6, with 7 bases fitting TRBD1. From germline, CDR1 is LGHNA and CDR2 YSLEER. The CDR3 is 16 amino acids. For the CDR3, the DNA is TGCACCAGCAGCCAAGAACAGGGGTCATATAATTCACCCCTCCACTTT. It yields the protein CTSSQEQGSYNSPLHF.

This clonotype was recorded many times. The V call is TRBV20-1, the J call TRBJ1-2; no reliable D call. The CDR3 has 13 residues. V was trimmed by 1 base and J by 1 base, leaving 7 bases between them. Germline V gene lookup returns CDR1 DFQATT and CDR2 SNEGSKA (reference sequence). For the CDR3, the DNA is TGCAGTGCTAGAGGCACGGTTAACTATGGCTACACCTTC. Its protein is CSARGTVNYGYTF.

Ten or more counts support this clonotype. The genes are TRBV4-3 and TRBJ2-7; tentatively, D is TRBD2 (6 bases). The length of the CDR3 is 15 residues. Trimming removed 1 base from V and 2 bases from J, with 12 bases in between. CDR1 and CDR2 from the germline V gene are LGHNA and YSLEER. The CDR3 coding sequence is TGCGCCAGCAGCCAAGTGCGCGGGGTTCCCTACGAGCAGTACTTC. This translates into CASSQVRGVPYEQYF.

Many counts were recorded for this clonotype. This chain joins TRBV5-1 and TRBJ1-6, with TRBD1 matching 12 bases. The germline V gene has CDR1 SGHRS and CDR2 YFSETQ. This CDR3 has 15 residues. The V gene end was trimmed by 6 bases and the J gene end by 9 bases; junction bases not matched to a gene: 7. Here the CDR3 DNA reads TGCGCCAGCAACCCCGGGACAGGGGGCGGTTCACCCCTCCACTTT. Encoded protein: CASNPGTGGGSPLHF. Combining the CDR3 with reference TRBV5-1 and TRBJ1-6 gives the whole variable domain KAGVTQTPRYLIKTRGQQVTLSCSPISGHRSVSWYQQTPGQGLQFLFEYFSETQRNKGNFPGRFSGRQFSNSRSEMNVSTLELGDSALYLCASNPGTGGGSPLHFGNGTRLTVT.

This clonotype was seen at least ten times. The chain uses TRBV24-1 and TRBJ1-5; the D is unclear. Germline CDR1 KGHDR, CDR2 SFDVKD. The V end lost 1 base, the J end lost 7 bases, and 7 bases lay between the germline ends. The CDR3 sequence is 13 residues long. CDR3 protein: CATSDFGLQPQHF. The CDR3 nucleotides are TGTGCCACCAGTGATTTTGGGTTACAGCCCCAGCATTTT.